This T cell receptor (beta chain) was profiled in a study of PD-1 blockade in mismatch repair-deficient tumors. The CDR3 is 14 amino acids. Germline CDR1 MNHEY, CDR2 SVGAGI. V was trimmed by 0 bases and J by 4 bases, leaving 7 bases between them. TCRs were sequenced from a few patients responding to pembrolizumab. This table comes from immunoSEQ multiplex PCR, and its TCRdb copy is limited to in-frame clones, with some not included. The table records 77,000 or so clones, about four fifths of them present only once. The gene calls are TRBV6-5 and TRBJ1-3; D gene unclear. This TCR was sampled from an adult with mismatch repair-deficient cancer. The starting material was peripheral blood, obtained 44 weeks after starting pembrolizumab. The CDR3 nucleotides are TGTGCCAGCAGTTACTCCGGGGTAGGAAACACCATATATTTT. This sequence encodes CASSYSGVGNTIYF.